The 23 T cell receptor beta chains below were found in one sample sequenced in a study of human T cells and chemical hapten exposure (dated by TCRdb to the early 2020s). The protocol used for the library was RACE. The instrument was a NextSeq 500. TCRdb took the public reads, trimmed them with fastp at Q25, ran MiXCR for clone calling and kept in-frame beta chains. Entries that share a CDR3 protein sequence are merged under the most common genes and DNA. Within this sample are approximately 79,000 distinct CDR3 sequences, with about a tenth of them counted one time only. 1.4% of the sample is taken by the ten largest. Sample time point, as interpreted from the label and publication: patch test 1, 2 weeks after DPC sensitization. Per the publication, the treatment or condition label means: therapeutic diphenylcyclopropenone sensitization with weekly scalp DPC. The sample was whole blood, taken in connection with sensitization to the hapten diphenylcyclopropenone (DPC). All receptors come from a woman aged 45-65 years with alopecia areata. Some clones in this sample may be carry-over from other donors' samples.

This clonotype has a count of ten or more. This rearrangement joins TRBV27 to TRBJ2-1; D is perhaps TRBD1 (5 bases). V dropped 6 bases and J dropped 4 bases, with 10 bases sitting between them. Germline V gene sequence: CDR1 MNHEY, CDR2 SMNVEV (reference sequence). CDR3 length equals 13 residues. In nucleotides, the CDR3 is TGTGCCAGCAGCCGACAGAGGTACAATGAGCAGTTCTTC. It encodes CASSRQRYNEQFF.

This clonotype was recorded many times. V usage is TRBV10-3 and J usage is TRBJ2-3; D gene uncertain. This CDR3 is 14 amino acids long. V lost 4 bases and J lost 2, with 10 bases in between. Per the germline V gene, CDR1 is ENHRY and CDR2 is SYGVKD. The CDR3: CAISGLPPTDTQYF. CDR3 DNA: TGTGCCATCAGTGGGCTCCCCCCCACAGATACGCAGTATTTT.

This clonotype was seen more than once but under ten times. The gene calls are TRBV28 and TRBJ1-2; 7 bases agree with TRBD1. In germline, CDR1 is MDHEN, CDR2 SYDVKM. The CDR3 loop spans 14 amino acids. J was trimmed by 2 bases and V by 6 bases; bases with no gene match: 6. CDR3 coding DNA: TGTGCCAGCAGCCTCCCACAGGGGAACTATGGCTACACCTTC. Its translation: CASSLPQGNYGYTF.

This clonotype came up a few times. The rearrangement uses TRBV5-1 and TRBJ2-5, with 11 nucleotides matching TRBD1. CDR3 length: 14 residues. J gave up 3 bases and V 4 bases, and 2 bases lay outside the gene matches. In germline, CDR1 is SGHRS, CDR2 YFSETQ. The CDR3 loop reads CASSRDRGEETQYF. The CDR3 nucleotides read TGCGCCAGCAGCAGGGACAGGGGGGAAGAGACCCAGTACTTC. Filled out from reference TRBV5-1 and TRBJ2-5, the complete variable domain reads KAGVTQTPRYLIKTRGQQVTLSCSPISGHRSVSWYQQTPGQGLQFLFEYFSETQRNKGNFPGRFSGRQFSNSRSEMNVSTLELGDSALYLCASSRDRGEETQYFGPGTRLLVL.

The chain joins TRBV3-1 to TRBJ2-1; 16 nucleotides align to TRBD2. The CDR3 runs to 18 residues. Germline V CDR1 and CDR2: LGHDT, YNNKEL (reference sequence). With 0 bases clipped from V and 8 bases from J, the junction kept 7 bases outside the gene matches. The CDR3 loop reads CASSQDGGLAGGPHEQFF. For the CDR3, the DNA is TGTGCCAGCAGCCAAGACGGGGGACTAGCGGGAGGGCCCCATGAGCAGTTCTTC.

V is TRBV3-1 and J is TRBJ2-7; the D is unclear. The CDR3 loop spans 11 amino acids. Between the trimmed V and J ends, which lost 1 base and 5 bases, there was a span of 3 bases. Germline V gene data show CDR1 as LGHDT and CDR2 as YNNKEL (reference sequence). CDR3 coding DNA: TGTGCCAGCAGCCAAGGTAACGAGCAGTACTTC. Translation: CASSQGNEQYF.

This rearrangement joins TRBV7-3 to TRBJ2-2, with D unresolved. Germline V gene lookup returns CDR1 SGHTA and CDR2 FQGTGA. Trimming stripped 4 bases from V and 0 bases from J, with 6 bases between. The CDR3 runs 14 residues. Here the CDR3 reads CASSWRANTGELFF. In nucleotides, the CDR3 is TGTGCCAGCAGCTGGAGAGCGAACACCGGGGAGCTGTTTTTT.

This clonotype was picked up many times. The chain combines TRBV14 with TRBJ1-2; D possibly corresponds to TRBD1 (6 bases). V was clipped by 0 bases and J by 5 bases, with 22 bases between them. CDR1 SGHDN and CDR2 FVKESK come from the germline V gene. The CDR3 consists of 18 residues. CDR3 region: CASSQDQGFAADSYGYTF. CDR3 bases: TGTGCCAGCAGCCAAGATCAGGGGTTCGCCGCCGATTCGTATGGCTACACCTTC.

The V gene is TRBV9, the J gene TRBJ2-1; 8 nucleotides line up with TRBD2. Germline CDR1 SGDLS, CDR2 YYNGEE. After removal of 2 bases from V and 6 bases from J, the junction contained 4 bases not matched to a gene. There are 14 residues in the CDR3. CDR3 nucleotides: TGTGCCAGCAGCGTTCAGGCGGGAGGCAATGAGCAGTTCTTC. It codes for CASSVQAGGNEQFF.

The V call is TRBV5-1, the J call TRBJ2-1, with 11 bases matching TRBD2. The germline gives CDR1 SGHRS, CDR2 YFSETQ. The CDR3 runs to 15 residues. J gave up 2 bases and V 5 bases, and 3 bases lay outside the gene matches. The CDR3 bases are TGCGCCAGCAGTGAGACTAGCGGGACCTACAATGAGCAGTTCTTC. Protein: CASSETSGTYNEQFF.

The chain has TRBV29-1 and TRBJ2-5; 11 bases are shared with TRBD1. The J segment lost 5 bases and the V segment lost 6 bases, leaving 2 bases of the junction unmatched. The germline gives CDR1 SQVTM, CDR2 ANQGSEA. The length of the CDR3 is 12 residues. CDR3 region: CSVGQGVETQYF. In DNA form, the CDR3 reads TGCAGCGTGGGACAGGGGGTCGAGACCCAGTACTTC.

The chain is built from TRBV5-1 and TRBJ2-3; 7 bases map to TRBD2. With 5 bases clipped from V and 4 bases from J, the junction kept 7 bases outside the gene matches. Per the germline V gene, CDR1 is SGHRS and CDR2 is YFSETQ. CDR3 length: 14 residues. CDR3 amino acids: CASSAAGASDTQYF. DNA of the CDR3: TGCGCCAGCAGTGCCGCGGGAGCGTCAGATACGCAGTATTTT. The full variable domain, in which reference TRBV5-1 and TRBJ2-3 provide the parts outside the CDR3, is KAGVTQTPRYLIKTRGQQVTLSCSPISGHRSVSWYQQTPGQGLQFLFEYFSETQRNKGNFPGRFSGRQFSNSRSEMNVSTLELGDSALYLCASSAAGASDTQYFGPGTRLTVL.

This clonotype was recorded a few times. As DNA, the CDR3 is TGTGCCAGCAGGGAGACAGGCTCCGGCAATCAGCCCCAGCATTTT. This sequence encodes CASRETGSGNQPQHF. The chain has TRBV6-2 or TRBV6-3 and TRBJ1-5; TRBD1 is a possible D gene (6 bases). The V end lost 6 bases, the J end lost 2 bases, and 14 bases lay between the germline ends. The CDR3 length is 15 residues. Looked up from germline, CDR1 is MNHEY and CDR2 is SVGEGT.

This chain links TRBV2 with TRBJ2-5; a possible D gene is TRBD1 (6 bases). This CDR3 spans 13 amino acids. Germline CDR1 SNHLY, CDR2 FYNNEI. V lost 8 bases, J lost 6 bases, and 16 bases lay in between. CDR3 sequence (DNA): TGTGCCAGCTCTCCAGGGGCAGGGAAGACCCAGTACTTC. Translation gives CASSPGAGKTQYF. Combining the CDR3 with reference TRBV2 and TRBJ2-5 gives the whole variable domain EPEVTQTPSHQVTQMGQEVILRCVPISNHLYFYWYRQILGQKVEFLVSFYNNEISEKSEIFDDQFSVERPDGSNFTLKIRSTKLEDSAMYFCASSPGAGKTQYFGPGTRLLVL.

The gene calls are TRBV20-1 and TRBJ1-1, with 12 nucleotides matching TRBD1. The CDR3 is 15 residues long. Germline CDR1 and CDR2: DFQATT and SNEGSKA (reference sequence). Trimming at V came to 1 base and at J to 7 bases, leaving 7 bases not matched to a gene. CDR3 region: CSARGGQGAQVEAFF. The CDR3 region has the DNA TGCAGTGCTAGAGGGGGACAGGGGGCGCAGGTTGAAGCTTTCTTT.

This clonotype has a count of ten or more. The chain recombines TRBV9 with TRBJ2-1, with D maybe TRBD2 (6 bases). V was trimmed by 0 bases and J by 8 bases, leaving 12 bases between them. The CDR3 totals 14 residues. Germline V gene sequence: CDR1 SGDLS, CDR2 YYNGEE. CDR3 DNA: TGTGCCAGCAGCGTAGATTGGGGCGGGGATGAGCAGTTCTTC. Translation: CASSVDWGGDEQFF. Filled out from reference TRBV9 and TRBJ2-1, the complete variable domain reads DSGVTQTPKHLITATGQRVTLRCSPRSGDLSVYWYQQSLDQGLQFLIQYYNGEERAKGNILERFSAQQFPDLHSELNLSSLELGDSALYFCASSVDWGGDEQFFGPGTRLTVL.

The chain joins TRBV29-1 to TRBJ2-5; 8 bases are a match to TRBD1. This CDR3 region has 12 residues. The trim removed 4 bases at V and 3 bases at J, leaving 1 base unmatched. The germline V gene encodes CDR1 SQVTM and CDR2 ANQGSEA. The CDR3 nucleotides are TGCAGCGTTGGACAGGGGAAAGAGACCCAGTACTTC. It yields the protein CSVGQGKETQYF.

This rearrangement joins TRBV7-2 to TRBJ2-5; TRBD1 aligns across 7 bases. The CDR3 contains 14 residues. From germline, CDR1 is SGHTA and CDR2 FQGNSA. J was trimmed by 5 bases and V by 4 bases; bases with no gene match: 7. Written as DNA, the CDR3 is TGTGCCAGCAGCTCCCAGACAGGGCTGGAGACCCAGTACTTC. Protein product: CASSSQTGLETQYF.

This clonotype appeared a few times. This chain connects TRBV5-1 to TRBJ2-1; TRBD2 agrees at 13 bases. The CDR3 consists of 15 residues. V dropped 4 bases and J dropped 6; count of bases not matched to a gene: 4. The germline V gene encodes CDR1 SGHRS and CDR2 YFSETQ. CDR3 in DNA: TGCGCCAGCAGCACCGGACTAGCGGGAGCCAATGAGCAGTTCTTC. It is translated as CASSTGLAGANEQFF.

This clonotype was observed a handful of times. The chain has TRBV30 and TRBJ2-5; 12 bases map to TRBD1. Germline V gene lookup returns CDR1 GTSNPN and CDR2 SVGIG (reference sequence). The J segment lost 1 base and the V segment lost 6 bases, leaving 9 bases of the junction unmatched. This CDR3 is 16 amino acids long. As DNA, the CDR3 is TGTGCCTGCGGGACAGGGGGCTTCCCACCCCAAGAGACCCAGTACTTC. Encoded protein: CACGTGGFPPQETQYF.

The chain links TRBV12-3 or TRBV12-4 to TRBJ1-5, with a weak D call TRBD1 (5 bases). CDR3 length equals 16 residues. Trimming took 4 bases from V and 4 from J, leaving 17 bases between them. CDR3 in DNA: TGTGCCAGCAGTTACTCCGGGACGGATAGAAATCAGCCCCAGCATTTT. Protein product: CASSYSGTDRNQPQHF.

This clonotype has a count of ten or more. This chain joins TRBV5-1 and TRBJ2-5; 8 bases agree with TRBD1. Germline CDR1 SGHRS, CDR2 YFSETQ. With 4 bases clipped from V and 4 bases from J, the junction kept 6 bases outside the gene matches. The CDR3 has 14 residues. The CDR3 sequence: CASSTGQGRETQYF. The DNA for the CDR3 is TGCGCCAGCAGCACTGGACAGGGCCGAGAGACCCAGTACTTC.

There are a few counts of this clonotype. The rearrangement links TRBV2 to TRBJ2-7; the D call may be TRBD1 or TRBD2 (6 bases each). The CDR3 contains 14 residues. Trimming shortened V by 1 base and J by 4 bases, and 11 bases separated the two germline ends. Germline assignment: CDR1 SNHLY and CDR2 FYNNEI. CDR3 amino acids: CASSEVGGGYEQYF. CDR3 DNA: TGTGCCAGCAGTGAAGTCGGGGGCGGTTACGAGCAGTACTTC.